These 32 T cell receptor beta chains came from one sample sequenced in a study of T cell responses to AZD1222 COVID-19 vaccine. TCRdb's copy holds only in-frame clones and misses some; the assay was immunoSEQ multiplex PCR. The profile covers around 52,000 clones, with roughly 86% appearing a single time and 16% taken by the ten largest. Material: peripheral blood, obtained on day 0 of AZD1222 vaccination. These TCRs come from an adult in good health.

V usage is TRBV5-1 and J usage is TRBJ2-5; perhaps TRBD1 as D (6 bases). The CDR3 length is 15 residues. CDR1 and CDR2 (germline): SGHRS, YFSETQ. The V end lost 2 bases, the J end lost 3 bases, and 14 bases lay between the germline ends. The CDR3 nucleotides read TGCGCCAGCAGCTTTAAAGGGGGTAGGGAAGAGACCCAGTACTTC. This sequence encodes CASSFKGGREETQYF.

The chain is built from TRBV4-3 and TRBJ2-1, with D possibly matching TRBD2 (5 bases). The germline CDR1 and CDR2 sequences are LGHNA and YSLEER. Trimming left V 1 base short and J 0 bases short, with 16 bases between. CDR3 size: 18 residues. CDR3 region: CASSQGVRANSSYNEQFF. The CDR3 DNA is TGCGCCAGCAGCCAAGGAGTGCGGGCGAACAGCTCCTACAATGAGCAGTTCTTC.

V usage is TRBV30 and J usage is TRBJ1-3; no clear D gene. The germline gives CDR1 GTSNPN, CDR2 SVGIG (reference sequence). Trimming cost V 3 bases and J 0 bases, with 9 bases left between them. The CDR3 runs 14 residues. This CDR3 is CAWRDGNSGNTIYF. CDR3 coding DNA: TGTGCCTGGAGGGACGGTAACTCTGGAAACACCATATATTTT.

The chain links TRBV2 to TRBJ2-4; 7 bases agree with TRBD2. There are 13 residues in the CDR3. Germline lookup yields CDR1 SNHLY and CDR2 FYNNEI. V lost 6 bases to trimming and J lost 5 bases; unmatched junction nucleotides: 4. CDR3 bases: TGTGCCAGCAGGGGGGGGTTGGAAAACATTCAGTACTTC. This translates into CASRGGLENIQYF.

This chain uses TRBV10-2 with TRBJ1-2; 7 positions agree with TRBD1. The CDR3 runs 16 residues. V gave up 7 bases and J gave up 0 bases; unmatched junction bases: 11. Germline CDR1 and CDR2: WSHSY and SAAADI. The CDR3 DNA is TGCGCCAGCATGCGTTGGGACAGCTCCACTAACTATGGCTACACCTTC. Protein sequence: CASMRWDSSTNYGYTF.

The V and J genes are TRBV7-9 and TRBJ1-2; D is possibly TRBD1 (5 bases). The CDR3 is 16 amino acids. Trimming removed 4 bases from V and 4 bases from J, with 19 bases in between. The germline V gene has CDR1 SEHNR and CDR2 FQNEAQ (reference sequence). The CDR3 sequence: CASSSSHLTVAYGYTF. The CDR3 bases are TGTGCCAGCAGCTCGTCCCACCTGACAGTCGCCTATGGCTACACCTTC.

This sequence joins TRBV15 and TRBJ1-4; D gene ambiguous. The CDR3 runs 16 residues. The V end lost 8 bases, the J end lost 7 bases, and 23 bases lay between the germline ends. Germline V gives CDR1 LNHNV, CDR2 YYDKDF (reference sequence). The CDR3: CATLARPPLYTEKLFF. The CDR3, as DNA: TGTGCCACCCTGGCCCGTCCCCCTCTTTATACTGAAAAACTGTTTTTT.

This chain connects TRBV6-1 to TRBJ2-7, with D hard to call. Germline V CDR1 and CDR2: MNHNS, SASEGT. This CDR3 region has 14 residues. Trimming stripped 2 bases from V and 5 bases from J, with 13 bases between. The CDR3 DNA reads TGTGCCAGCAGTGAAAGTCGGGCGTTCGACGAGCAGTACTTC. This translates into CASSESRAFDEQYF.

The chain has TRBV5-1 and TRBJ2-7, with D maybe TRBD1 (6 bases). The CDR3 sequence is 15 residues long. From germline, CDR1 is SGHRS and CDR2 YFSETQ. With 0 bases removed from V and 2 bases from J, the gap between germline ends came to 12 bases. The CDR3 coding sequence is TGCGCCAGCAGCTTGGGTGGGACAAATACCTACGAGCAGTACTTC. This sequence encodes CASSLGGTNTYEQYF.

The chain links TRBV4-2 to TRBJ2-7; TRBD2 matches at 10 bases. The germline gives CDR1 LGHNA, CDR2 YNFKEQ. Unmatched junction bases numbered 1, after V lost 0 bases and J lost 2 bases. The CDR3 extends over 15 amino acids. This chain's CDR3 is CASSQDLAGAYEQYF. The CDR3 coding sequence is TGTGCCAGCAGCCAAGATCTAGCGGGAGCCTACGAGCAGTACTTC.

The rearrangement links TRBV3-1 (or the pseudogene TRBV3-2) to TRBJ2-6; D ambiguous. Between the trimmed V and J ends, which lost 4 bases and 0 bases, there was a span of 1 base. This CDR3 has 13 residues. CDR1 and CDR2 from the germline V gene are LGHDT and YNNKEL (reference sequence). The CDR3 here is CASSPSGANVLTF. The CDR3 nucleotides read TGTGCCAGCAGCCCCTCTGGGGCCAACGTCCTGACTTTC.

The V call is TRBV7-2, the J call TRBJ1-1; D is unclear. The germline CDR1 and CDR2 sequences are SGHTA and FQGNSA. There are 13 residues in the CDR3. Trimming removed 4 bases from V and 11 bases from J, with 17 bases in between. The DNA of the CDR3 is TGTGCCAGCAGCTCGAACGGGCCCTCAGACGCTTTCTTT. Translating it yields CASSSNGPSDAFF. Together with reference TRBV7-2 and TRBJ1-1, the CDR3 gives the full variable domain: GAGVSQSPSNKVTEKGKDVELRCDPISGHTALYWYRQSLGQGLEFLIYFQGNSAPDKSGLPSDRFSAERTGGSVSTLTIQRTQQEDSAVYLCASSSNGPSDAFFGQGTRLTVV.

By sample fraction, this clone is medium-sized. The rearrangement joins TRBV7-9 to TRBJ1-6; TRBD1 aligns across 9 bases. CDR1 and CDR2 from the germline V gene are SEHNR and FQNEAQ (reference sequence). CDR3 length: 16 amino acids. Losses at the gene ends were 2 bases for V and 13 bases for J; bases not matched to a gene: 12. The CDR3, as DNA: TGTGCCAGCAGCTTAAGGGTGGGACAGGGCGACTCTCCCCTCCACTTT. This encodes CASSLRVGQGDSPLHF.

The V gene is TRBV19, the J gene TRBJ2-7; TRBD2 agrees at 7 bases. With 5 bases clipped from V and 5 bases from J, the junction kept 6 bases outside the gene matches. Germline V CDR1 and CDR2: LNHDA, SQIVND (reference sequence). The CDR3 extends over 13 amino acids. Written as DNA, the CDR3 is TGTGCCAGTAGTGTTACTAGCGCTGACGAGCAGTACTTC. Its translation is CASSVTSADEQYF.

As to this clone: The junction and the germline gene differ at one end; a read error may be behind it. V gene TRBV7-7 combines with J gene TRBJ2-1, with D perhaps TRBD1 (6 bases). Germline-derived CDR1 and CDR2 are SSHAT and FNYEAQ (reference sequence). This CDR3 is built from 13 residues. In DNA, the CDR3 is TGTGCTAGCAGCTTAACAGGGAACAATGAGCAGTTCTTC. This translates into CASSLTGNNEQFF.

J is TRBJ1-2 and V is TRBV7-2, with 9 nucleotides matching TRBD1. The V and J ends lost 3 bases and 5 bases, in that order; junction bases with no gene match: 1. The CDR3 spans 13 residues. Germline CDR1 is SGHTA and CDR2 is FQGNSA. CDR3 bases: TGTGCCAGCAGCTTTGGGACAGGGTATGGCTACACCTTC. It codes for CASSFGTGYGYTF. The complete variable domain, with remaining parts taken from reference TRBV7-2 and TRBJ1-2, reads GAGVSQSPSNKVTEKGKDVELRCDPISGHTALYWYRQSLGQGLEFLIYFQGNSAPDKSGLPSDRFSAERTGGSVSTLTIQRTQQEDSAVYLCASSFGTGYGYTFGSGTRLTVV.

This clone was counted once. J is TRBJ1-2 and V is TRBV2; the match to TRBD1 covers 10 bases. The CDR3 is 14 amino acids. The ends lost 5 bases at V and 2 bases at J; junction bases unmatched: 2. Per germline, CDR1 SNHLY and CDR2 FYNNEI. CDR3 nucleotide sequence: TGTGCCAGCAGTTCGGGACAGGGGAACTATGGCTACACCTTC. It encodes CASSSGQGNYGYTF.

J is TRBJ1-6 and V is TRBV5-4, with 12 bases lining up with TRBD1. V shed 5 bases and J 9 bases; nucleotides not matched to a gene: 9. The CDR3 runs to 16 residues. Germline-derived CDR1 and CDR2 are SGHNT and YYREEE (reference sequence). This CDR3 is CASRAGTGGAGSPLHF. The CDR3 DNA sequence: TGTGCCAGCAGAGCCGGGACAGGGGGCGCCGGTTCACCCCTCCACTTT.

The chain joins TRBV11-3 to TRBJ2-1, with unresolved D. The germline V and J ends were trimmed by 2 bases and 5 bases, with 4 bases remaining between them. The length of the CDR3 is 12 residues. CDR1 SGHNT and CDR2 YENEEA come from the germline V gene. CDR3 amino acids: CASSLSHNEQFF. CDR3 in DNA: TGTGCCAGCAGCTTATCCCACAATGAGCAGTTCTTC.

The chain employs TRBV19 and TRBJ2-1; D may be TRBD2 (6 bases). V was cut by 5 bases and J by 5 bases, with 16 bases left in between. The CDR3 extends over 15 amino acids. Per the germline V gene, CDR1 is LNHDA and CDR2 is SQIVND (reference sequence). The CDR3 spells CASSAAEGINNEQFF. CDR3 nucleotide sequence: TGTGCCAGTAGTGCGGCGGAGGGAATCAACAATGAGCAGTTCTTC. The whole variable domain, filled in from reference TRBV19 and TRBJ2-1, reads DGGITQSPKYLFRKEGQNVTLSCEQNLNHDAMYWYRQDPGQGLRLIYYSQIVNDFQKGDIAEGYSVSREKKESFPLTVTSAQKNPTAFYLCASSAAEGINNEQFFGPGTRLTVL.

J is TRBJ2-7 and V is TRBV3-1 (or the pseudogene TRBV3-2); D is unclear. The germline V gene has CDR1 LGHDT and CDR2 YNNKEL (reference sequence). The V gene lost 0 bases and the J gene lost 7 bases, with 13 bases spanning the gap. The CDR3 has 14 residues. Here the CDR3 reads CASSQEAISSEQYF. The CDR3 DNA reads TGTGCCAGCAGCCAAGAGGCTATTTCTAGTGAGCAGTACTTC.

The chain carries TRBV3-1 (or the pseudogene TRBV3-2) and TRBJ2-7, with a possible D match to TRBD1 (5 bases). Per germline, CDR1 LGHDT and CDR2 YNNKEL (reference sequence). The CDR3 spans 15 residues. V was cut by 4 bases and J by 3 bases, with 16 bases left in between. CDR3 region: CASSPMSDSYYEQYF. CDR3 sequence (DNA): TGTGCCAGCAGCCCCATGTCCGACAGTTACTACGAGCAGTACTTC.

The V call is TRBV2, the J call TRBJ2-1; TRBD1 matches at 9 bases. V gave up 8 bases and J gave up 4 bases; unmatched junction bases: 6. There are 14 residues in the CDR3. The germline V gene has CDR1 SNHLY and CDR2 FYNNEI. The CDR3 here is CASVSGTGYNEQFF. The CDR3 bases are TGTGCCAGCGTCTCGGGGACAGGGTACAATGAGCAGTTCTTC.

The V call is TRBV19, the J call TRBJ2-2; D not resolved. CDR1 and CDR2 (germline): LNHDA, SQIVND (reference sequence). The CDR3 sequence is 12 residues long. V was shortened by 3 bases and J by 8 bases, with 7 bases between the two germline ends. The CDR3 nucleotides are TGTGCCAGTAGTATCGGACCGGGGGAGCTGTTTTTT. This codes for CASSIGPGELFF.

The chain couples TRBV28 to TRBJ1-2; no reliable D call. CDR1 and CDR2 (germline): MDHEN, SYDVKM. This CDR3 is built from 15 residues. V gave up 4 bases and J gave up 3 bases, with 15 bases separating them. Written as DNA, the CDR3 is TGTGCCAGCAGTTCAATTCTCGGACCCTACTATGGCTACACCTTC. Translation: CASSSILGPYYGYTF.

The chain employs TRBV3-1 (or the pseudogene TRBV3-2) and TRBJ2-1; perhaps TRBD2 as D (5 bases). This CDR3 region has 14 residues. V lost 4 bases and J 7 bases, leaving 14 bases between the germline ends. The germline CDR1 and CDR2 sequences are LGHDT and YNNKEL (reference sequence). The DNA for the CDR3 is TGTGCCAGCAGCCCTCGGACTGCGACGAATGAGCAGTTCTTC. It specifies CASSPRTATNEQFF.

This chain joins TRBV7-6 and TRBJ1-2; a possible D gene is TRBD1 (6 bases). The CDR3 covers 15 residues. Trimming pared 4 bases from V and 8 bases from J, leaving 20 bases between. Germline CDR1 and CDR2: SGHVS and FNYEAQ. CDR3 nucleotide sequence: TGTGCCAGCAGCTCGAGAATTCCAGGGGATGGGGGCTACACCTTC. As protein: CASSSRIPGDGGYTF.

The chain combines TRBV3-1 (or the pseudogene TRBV3-2) with TRBJ2-7, with TRBD1 matching over 9 bases. CDR1 LGHDT and CDR2 YNNKEL come from the germline V gene (reference sequence). The CDR3 has 16 amino acids. V was clipped by 2 bases and J by 0 bases; unmatched bases: 5. The CDR3 sequence is CASSQLDRGLSYEQYF. The CDR3, as DNA: TGTGCCAGCAGCCAACTGGACAGGGGCCTCTCCTACGAGCAGTACTTC.

The chain uses TRBV28 and TRBJ2-7, with a tentative D call TRBD2 (5 bases). Per the germline V gene, CDR1 is MDHEN and CDR2 is SYDVKM. The CDR3 spans 12 residues. V gave up 7 bases and J gave up 1 base, with 8 bases separating them. The chain's CDR3 is CASTRGSYEQYF. The DNA of the CDR3 is TGTGCCAGCACCCGAGGGTCCTACGAGCAGTACTTC.

This rearrangement joins TRBV7-2 to TRBJ2-2; D is uncertain. The germline V gene encodes CDR1 SGHTA and CDR2 FQGNSA. The CDR3 totals 15 residues. Trimming shortened V by 3 bases and J by 2 bases, and 10 bases separated the two germline ends. CDR3 nucleotide sequence: TGTGCCAGCAGCTTGCGAGCCCCCAACACCGGGGAGCTGTTTTTT. Its translation is CASSLRAPNTGELFF.

This clone was picked up a small number of times. This chain links TRBV5-4 with TRBJ1-2; D is undetermined. CDR1 is SGHNT, CDR2 YYREEE, per germline (reference sequence). V was cut by 1 base and J by 4 bases, with 8 bases left in between. CDR3 size: 13 residues. The CDR3 bases are TGTGCCAGCAGCTTGCAGGAGGGCTATGGCTACACCTTC. This translates into CASSLQEGYGYTF. The full variable domain, with the rest looked up from reference TRBV5-4 and TRBJ1-2, is ETGVTQSPTHLIKTRGQQVTLRCSSQSGHNTVSWYQQALGQGPQFIFQYYREEENGRGNFPPRFSGLQFPNYSSELNVNALELDDSALYLCASSLQEGYGYTFGSGTRLTVV.

The chain combines TRBV15 with TRBJ2-7; TRBD2 is a possible D gene (6 bases). This CDR3 comprises 12 residues. Trimming stripped 6 bases from V and 6 bases from J, with 12 bases between. Germline V CDR1 and CDR2: LNHNV, YYDKDF (reference sequence). The CDR3 region has the DNA TGTGCCACCAGTATGGGGGGAGGCGAGCAGTACTTC. Its translation is CATSMGGGEQYF. The whole variable domain, filled in from reference TRBV15 and TRBJ2-7, reads DAMVIQNPRYQVTQFGKPVTLSCSQTLNHNVMYWYQQKSSQAPKLLFHYYDKDFNNEADTPDNFQSRRPNTSFCFLDIRSPGLGDTAMYLCATSMGGGEQYFGPGTRLTVT.